The rows below give T cell receptor beta chains drawn from one sample of a study of early T cells in non-severe SARS-CoV-2 infection. Via MiXCR, TCRdb re-called the 5' RACE reads, giving one row per CDR3 protein. The table has about 80,000 distinct CDR3 sequences, approximately 11% seen once. The sequenced sample consisted of whole blood. These TCRs come from an adult who was a healthcare worker with PCR-confirmed SARS-CoV-2 infection or an uninfected control (not recorded which). Each CDR3 is given with its conserved first and last residue. A D gene is named only where the DNA matches it firmly. Rows give clone size only sometimes, using once, few, many, or a class for an expanded clone.

j_call d_call v_call clone_size cdr3_aa cdr3_nt
TRBJ2-7 . TRBV6-5 many CASNQGPSGGAFYEQYF TGTGCCAGCAATCAAGGTCCGTCAGGGGGGGCCTTCTACGAGCAGTACTTC
TRBJ2-3 . TRBV29-1 few CSVESGTFTDTQYF TGCAGCGTTGAGTCTGGGACATTCACAGATACGCAGTATTTT
TRBJ2-3 . TRBV5-4 . CASSPKTGETDTQYF TGTGCCAGCAGCCCGAAAACGGGGGAAACAGATACGCAGTATTTT
TRBJ2-1 TRBD2 TRBV2 few CASSEAGGGNYNEQFF TGTGCCAGCAGTGAAGCCGGCGGGGGGAACTACAATGAGCAGTTCTTC
TRBJ1-2 . TRBV5-1 . CASSLMSGRGTGYTF TGCGCCAGCAGCTTGATGTCCGGGCGGGGGACGGGCTACACCTTC
TRBJ2-1 TRBD2 TRBV10-2 many CASESLRGGYNEQFF TGCGCCAGCGAGTCCCTCCGGGGGGGCTACAATGAGCAGTTCTTC
TRBJ2-3 . TRBV2 few CARGAASTDTQYF TGTGCCAGGGGGGCAGCCTCCACAGATACGCAGTATTTT
TRBJ2-5 . TRBV29-1 few CSVGPGANQETQYF TGCAGCGTTGGCCCCGGGGCCAACCAAGAGACCCAGTACTTC
TRBJ2-7 . TRBV2 . CASSEGGFYEQYF TGTGCCAGCAGTGAAGGGGGCTTCTACGAGCAGTACTTC
TRBJ1-5 . TRBV20-1 many CSAMGHPNQPQHF TGCAGTGCTATGGGACACCCAAATCAGCCCCAGCATTTT
TRBJ2-3 . TRBV7-2 . CASSLKAADTQYF TGTGCCAGCAGCTTAAAGGCCGCAGATACGCAGTATTTT
TRBJ2-1 TRBD2 TRBV11-2 . CASSSSRGGPDNEQFF TGTGCCAGCAGCTCGTCCCGGGGGGGGCCGGACAATGAGCAGTTCTTC
TRBJ2-3 TRBD2 TRBV18 many CASSPSGGPIRTDTQYF TGTGCCAGCTCACCTAGCGGGGGCCCCATTCGCACAGATACGCAGTATTTT
TRBJ1-1 . TRBV10-3 many CAISESTGGDRPEAFF TGTGCCATCAGTGAGTCTACGGGGGGCGATCGGCCTGAAGCTTTCTTT
TRBJ1-4 TRBD1 TRBV9 few CASSAQQGIYEKLFF TGTGCCAGCAGCGCCCAACAGGGGATCTATGAAAAACTGTTTTTT
TRBJ2-7 TRBD2 TRBV7-6 . CASSDPGRGAYEQYF TGTGCCAGCAGCGACCCGGGGAGGGGAGCTTACGAGCAGTACTTC
TRBJ2-1 TRBD2 TRBV5-1 many CASRTGTSGYNEQFF TGCGCCAGCAGAACCGGGACTAGCGGCTACAATGAGCAGTTCTTC
TRBJ2-7 . TRBV13 . CASSGRDRTAYEQYF TGTGCCAGCAGCGGGCGGGACCGCACCGCCTACGAGCAGTACTTC
TRBJ1-1 TRBD1 TRBV6-2/TRBV6-3 few CASKSGQGYLEAFF TGTGCCAGCAAATCGGGACAGGGGTACCTTGAAGCTTTCTTT
TRBJ1-2 . TRBV7-9 many CASSLVNYGYTF TGTGCCAGCAGCTTAGTTAACTATGGCTACACCTTC
TRBJ2-1 . TRBV12-3/TRBV12-4 many CASSLNNEQFF TGTGCCAGCAGCTTAAACAATGAGCAGTTCTTC
TRBJ1-6 . TRBV30 many CAWMGERNSPLHF TGTGCCTGGATGGGGGAGAGGAATTCACCCCTCCACTTT
TRBJ2-1 . TRBV3-2 . CASSDRTGLYNEQFF TGTGCCAGCAGCGATCGGACAGGACTCTACAATGAGCAGTTCTTC
TRBJ2-7 . TRBV21-1 . CASSRQGRYEQYF TGTGCCAGCAGCCGACAGGGCCGCTACGAGCAGTACTTC
TRBJ2-2 . TRBV29-1 few CSVEGRYTGELFF TGCAGCGTTGAAGGCAGGTACACCGGGGAGCTGTTTTTT
TRBJ1-5 . TRBV2 few CASSEARAGNQPQHF TGTGCCAGCAGTGAAGCGAGGGCAGGCAATCAGCCCCAGCATTTT
TRBJ1-1 . TRBV20-1 many CSPGTVNTEAFF TGCAGCCCCGGGACGGTGAACACTGAAGCTTTCTTT
TRBJ1-5 . TRBV18 many CASSSNSNQPQHF TGTGCCAGCAGCTCGAATAGCAATCAGCCCCAGCATTTT
TRBJ2-3 . TRBV27 many CASSTVNTDTQYF TGTGCCAGTAGCACAGTTAACACAGATACGCAGTATTTT
TRBJ2-7 TRBD2 TRBV14 few CASSLLGGPHEQYF TGTGCCAGCAGTCTCCTGGGAGGGCCCCACGAGCAGTACTTC
TRBJ1-5 . TRBV2 few CASSEGPGGNQPQHF TGTGCCAGCAGTGAAGGACCAGGGGGCAATCAGCCCCAGCATTTT
TRBJ2-6 . TRBV6-5 . CASSLPTGPSGSGANVLTF TGTGCCAGCAGTCTACCGACAGGACCCTCAGGCTCTGGGGCCAACGTCCTGACTTTC
TRBJ2-3 TRBD1 TRBV12-3/TRBV12-4 . CASTRDSSTDTQYF TGTGCCAGCACACGGGACAGTTCCACAGATACGCAGTATTTT
TRBJ2-7 . TRBV6-2/TRBV6-3 . CASSYNGDEQYF TGTGCCAGCAGTTACAACGGGGACGAGCAGTACTTC
TRBJ1-4 . TRBV20-1 few CSARGAATNEKLFF TGCAGTGCTAGAGGGGCAGCAACTAATGAAAAACTGTTTTTT
TRBJ2-2 . TRBV27 many CASKGGANTGELFF TGTGCCAGCAAAGGGGGGGCGAACACCGGGGAGCTGTTTTTT
TRBJ2-5 TRBD2 TRBV20-1 few CSARTSGLETQYF TGCAGTGCTCGGACTAGCGGCCTAGAGACCCAGTACTTC
TRBJ1-1 . TRBV28 . CASSSGLTEAFF TGTGCCAGCAGCTCAGGACTGACTGAAGCTTTCTTT
TRBJ2-7 TRBD1 TRBV4-3 many CASSQDRDRGPYEQYF TGCGCCAGCAGCCAGGACCGGGACAGGGGACCCTACGAGCAGTACTTC
TRBJ2-3 TRBD2 TRBV12-3/TRBV12-4 few CASNPGLADTQYF TGTGCCAGCAACCCGGGACTAGCGGATACGCAGTATTTT
TRBJ2-1 TRBD2 TRBV20-1 few CSARDGWTSGVEFF TGCAGTGCTAGAGATGGTTGGACTAGCGGGGTGGAGTTCTTC